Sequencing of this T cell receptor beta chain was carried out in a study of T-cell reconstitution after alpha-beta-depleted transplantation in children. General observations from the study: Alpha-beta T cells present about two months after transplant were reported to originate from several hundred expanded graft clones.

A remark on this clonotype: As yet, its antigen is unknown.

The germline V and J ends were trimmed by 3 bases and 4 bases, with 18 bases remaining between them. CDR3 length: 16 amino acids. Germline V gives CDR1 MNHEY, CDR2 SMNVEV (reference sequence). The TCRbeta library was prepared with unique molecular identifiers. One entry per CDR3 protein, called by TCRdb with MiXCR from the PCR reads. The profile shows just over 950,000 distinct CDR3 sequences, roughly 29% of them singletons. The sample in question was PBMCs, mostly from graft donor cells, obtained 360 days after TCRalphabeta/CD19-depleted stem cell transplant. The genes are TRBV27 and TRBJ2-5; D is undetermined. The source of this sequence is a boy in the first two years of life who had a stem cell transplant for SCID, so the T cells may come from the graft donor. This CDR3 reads CASSFIGPPGVETQYF. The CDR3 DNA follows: TGTGCCAGCAGTTTTATCGGGCCCCCAGGAGTAGAGACCCAGTACTTC.